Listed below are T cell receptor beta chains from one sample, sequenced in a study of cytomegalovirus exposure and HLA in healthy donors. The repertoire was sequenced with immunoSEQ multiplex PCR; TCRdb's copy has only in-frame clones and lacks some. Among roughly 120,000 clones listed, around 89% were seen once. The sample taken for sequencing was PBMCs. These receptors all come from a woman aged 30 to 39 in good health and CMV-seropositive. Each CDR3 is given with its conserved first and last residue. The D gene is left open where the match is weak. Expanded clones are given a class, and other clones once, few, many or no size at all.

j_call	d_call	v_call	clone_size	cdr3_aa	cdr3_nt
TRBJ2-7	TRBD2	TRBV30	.	CAWRPGLAGLPYEQYF	TGTGCCTGGAGACCGGGACTAGCGGGACTCCCCTACGAGCAGTACTTC
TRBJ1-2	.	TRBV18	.	CASSPGSGYTF	TGTGCCAGCTCACCCGGGAGTGGCTACACCTTC
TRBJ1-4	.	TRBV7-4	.	CARREGNEKLFF	TGTGCCAGGAGGGAGGGTAATGAAAAACTGTTTTTT
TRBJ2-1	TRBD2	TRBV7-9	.	CASSPLAGGPLVNEQFF	TGTGCCAGCAGCCCACTAGCGGGAGGGCCCCTGGTGAATGAGCAGTTCTTC
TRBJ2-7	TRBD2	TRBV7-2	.	CASLAGDYEQYF	TGTGCCAGTCTAGCGGGAGACTACGAGCAGTACTTC
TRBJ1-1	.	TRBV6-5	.	CASSRGGLNTEAFF	TGTGCCAGCAGTCGCGGGGGGCTGAACACTGAAGCTTTCTTT
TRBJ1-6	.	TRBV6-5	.	CASSYSGARNSPLHF	TGTGCCAGCAGTTACTCAGGGGCAAGGAATTCACCCCTCCACTTT
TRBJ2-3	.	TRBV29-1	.	CSVQGSVQDTQYF	TGCAGCGTCCAGGGATCGGTTCAAGATACGCAGTATTTT
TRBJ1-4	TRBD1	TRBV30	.	CAWSLGTGSQKLFF	TGTGCCTGGAGTTTGGGGACAGGGTCTCAAAAACTGTTTTTT
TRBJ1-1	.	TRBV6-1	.	CASTEGPGNTEAFF	TGTGCCAGCACTGAAGGCCCGGGGAACACTGAAGCTTTCTTT
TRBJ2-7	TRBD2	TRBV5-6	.	CASSYGLSGRANEQYF	TGTGCCAGCAGCTACGGACTAAGCGGGAGAGCGAACGAGCAGTACTTC
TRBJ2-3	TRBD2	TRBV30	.	CAWSWGRGTDTQYF	TGTGCCTGGAGTTGGGGGAGGGGAACAGATACGCAGTATTTT
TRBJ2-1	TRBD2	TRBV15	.	CATSPGLAGAREQFF	TGTGCCACCAGCCCAGGACTAGCGGGGGCTCGAGAGCAGTTCTTC
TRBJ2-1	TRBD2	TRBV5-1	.	CASSLGASGRYNEQFF	TGCGCCAGCAGCTTGGGGGCTAGCGGGAGGTACAATGAGCAGTTCTTC
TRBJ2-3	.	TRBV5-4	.	CASSFPARDTQYF	TGTGCCAGCAGCTTCCCCGCGAGAGATACGCAGTATTTT
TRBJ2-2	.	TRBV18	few	CASSPSSGELFF	TGTGCCAGCTCACCTAGTTCCGGGGAGCTGTTTTTT